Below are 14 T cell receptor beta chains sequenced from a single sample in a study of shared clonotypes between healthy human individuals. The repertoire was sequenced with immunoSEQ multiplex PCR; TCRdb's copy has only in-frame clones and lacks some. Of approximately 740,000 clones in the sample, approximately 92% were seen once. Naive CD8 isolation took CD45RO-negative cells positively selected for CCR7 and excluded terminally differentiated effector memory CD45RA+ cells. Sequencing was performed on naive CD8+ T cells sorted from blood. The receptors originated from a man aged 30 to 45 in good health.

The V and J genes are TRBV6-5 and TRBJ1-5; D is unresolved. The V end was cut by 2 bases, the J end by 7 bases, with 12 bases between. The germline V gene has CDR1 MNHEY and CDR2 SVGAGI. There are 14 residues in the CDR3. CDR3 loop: CASSYGGIGQPQHF. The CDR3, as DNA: TGTGCCAGCAGTTACGGTGGGATTGGCCAGCCCCAGCATTTT.

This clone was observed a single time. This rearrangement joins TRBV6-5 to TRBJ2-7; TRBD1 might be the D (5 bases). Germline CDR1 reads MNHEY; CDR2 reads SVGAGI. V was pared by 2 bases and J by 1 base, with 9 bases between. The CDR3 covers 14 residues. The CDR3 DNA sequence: TGTGCCAGCAGTTACCAGGGAAGGTCCTACGAGCAGTACTTC. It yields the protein CASSYQGRSYEQYF.

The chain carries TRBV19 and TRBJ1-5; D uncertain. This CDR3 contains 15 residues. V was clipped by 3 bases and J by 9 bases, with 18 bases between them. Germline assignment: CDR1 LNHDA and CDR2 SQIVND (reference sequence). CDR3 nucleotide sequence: TGTGCCAGTAGTATTGAATTCGGTCCAGCAAGGCCCCAGCATTTT. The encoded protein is CASSIEFGPARPQHF.

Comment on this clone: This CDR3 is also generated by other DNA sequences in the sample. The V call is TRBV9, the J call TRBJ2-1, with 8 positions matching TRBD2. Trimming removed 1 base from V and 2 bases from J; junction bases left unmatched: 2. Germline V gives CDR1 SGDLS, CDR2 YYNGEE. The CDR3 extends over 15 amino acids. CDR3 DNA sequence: TGTGCCAGCAGCGTATACGGGAGGGCCTACAATGAGCAGTTCTTC. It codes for CASSVYGRAYNEQFF.

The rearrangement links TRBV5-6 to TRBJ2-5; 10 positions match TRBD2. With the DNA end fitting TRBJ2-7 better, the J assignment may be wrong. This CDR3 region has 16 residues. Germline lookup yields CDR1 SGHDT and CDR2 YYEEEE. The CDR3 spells CASSGSLAGVSYEQYF. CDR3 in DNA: TGTGCCAGCAGCGGATCCCTAGCGGGAGTTTCCTACGAGCAGTACTTC.

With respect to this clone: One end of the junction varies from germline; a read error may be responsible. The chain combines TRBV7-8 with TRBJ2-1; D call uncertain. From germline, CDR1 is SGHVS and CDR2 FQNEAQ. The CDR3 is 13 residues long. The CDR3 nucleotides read TGTGCCAGCACCTTACTCCGGTCCGATGAGCAGTTCTTC. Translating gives CASTLLRSDEQFF.

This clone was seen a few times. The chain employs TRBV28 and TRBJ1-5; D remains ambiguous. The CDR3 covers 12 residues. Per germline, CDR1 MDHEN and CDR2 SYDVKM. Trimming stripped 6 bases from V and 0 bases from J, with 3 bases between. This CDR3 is CASRPSNQPQHF. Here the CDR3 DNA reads TGTGCCAGCAGACCTAGCAATCAGCCCCAGCATTTT.

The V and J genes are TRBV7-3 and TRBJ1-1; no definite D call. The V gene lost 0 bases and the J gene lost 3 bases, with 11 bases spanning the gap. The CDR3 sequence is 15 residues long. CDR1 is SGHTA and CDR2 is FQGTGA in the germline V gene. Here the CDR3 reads CASSLTWAVDTEAFF. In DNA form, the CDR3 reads TGTGCCAGCAGCTTAACGTGGGCCGTGGACACTGAAGCTTTCTTT.

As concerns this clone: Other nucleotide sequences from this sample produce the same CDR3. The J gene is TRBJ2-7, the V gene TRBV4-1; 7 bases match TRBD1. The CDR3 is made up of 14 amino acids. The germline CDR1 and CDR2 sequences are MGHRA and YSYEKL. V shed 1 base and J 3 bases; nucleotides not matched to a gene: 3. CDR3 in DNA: TGCGCCAGCAGCCAAGTGGCAGGGGGCTACGAGCAGTACTTC. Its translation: CASSQVAGGYEQYF.

The CDR3 loop is CASSIEDFRYSSGEQYF. In DNA form, the CDR3 reads TGTGCCAGTAGTATAGAGGACTTTCGTTACTCATCCGGCGAGCAGTACTTC. The rearrangement uses TRBV19 and TRBJ2-7, with D possibly being TRBD2 (5 bases). CDR3 length equals 17 residues. Deletions cut 0 bases from V and 6 bases from J, with 21 bases between. Germline CDR1 is LNHDA and CDR2 is SQIVND (reference sequence).

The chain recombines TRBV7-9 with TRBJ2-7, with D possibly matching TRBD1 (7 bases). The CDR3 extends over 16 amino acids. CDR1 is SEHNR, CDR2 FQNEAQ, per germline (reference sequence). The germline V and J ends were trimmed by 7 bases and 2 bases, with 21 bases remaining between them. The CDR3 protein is CASTPPEAGTAYEQYF. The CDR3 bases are TGTGCCAGCACCCCCCCCGAGGCGGGGACAGCCTACGAGCAGTACTTC.

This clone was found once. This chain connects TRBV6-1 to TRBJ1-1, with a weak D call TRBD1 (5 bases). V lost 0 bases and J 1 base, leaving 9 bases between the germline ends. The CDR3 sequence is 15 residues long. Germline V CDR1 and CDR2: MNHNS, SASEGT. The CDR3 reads CASSEAAQGNTEAFF. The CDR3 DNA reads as TGTGCCAGCAGTGAAGCGGCCCAGGGGAACACTGAAGCTTTCTTT.

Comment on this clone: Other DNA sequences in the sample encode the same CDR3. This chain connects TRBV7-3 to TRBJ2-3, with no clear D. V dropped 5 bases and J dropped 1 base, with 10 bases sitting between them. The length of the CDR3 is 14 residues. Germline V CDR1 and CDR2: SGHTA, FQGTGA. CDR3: CASSRVGGTDTQYF. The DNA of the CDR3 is TGTGCCAGCAGCCGAGTTGGGGGCACAGATACGCAGTATTTT.

In DNA, the CDR3 is TGTGCCAGCGGCTCCGGCAATCAGCCCCAGCATTTT. Translated, it gives CASGSGNQPQHF. The chain carries TRBV28 and TRBJ1-5; D gene ambiguous. The germline V and J ends were trimmed by 8 bases and 2 bases, with 7 bases remaining between them. Germline CDR1 and CDR2: MDHEN and SYDVKM. The CDR3 is 12 amino acids.